Listed below are T cell receptor beta chains from one sample, sequenced in a study of blood T cell repertoires in COVID-19. Using immunoSEQ multiplex PCR, the repertoire was profiled, and TCRdb retains in-frame clones only, with some absent. The sample comprises 34,000 or so clones, 80% to 90% of which are singletons, and 13% to 15% rests with the top ten. The sequenced sample was peripheral blood. The receptors here all came from a man aged 60 to 75 with active COVID-19. CDR3s include the opening cysteine and the closing phenylalanine or tryptophan.

V	J	CDR3
TRBV27	TRBJ2-7	CASSFDEPGQGLGEQYF
TRBV7-9	TRBJ2-7	CASSLTGVGQYF
TRBV10-3	TRBJ2-1	CAISPRTSGTPNEQFF
TRBV6-1	TRBJ2-7	CASSEALAGGRYEQYF
TRBV27	TRBJ1-1	CASSAPGGRTEAFF
TRBV2	TRBJ2-1	CASSLEKDRGKPYNEQFF
TRBV11-2	TRBJ2-7	CASRAGGSFEQYF
TRBV5-6	TRBJ1-2	CASSPRGKSYGYTF
TRBV7-6	TRBJ2-3	CASSPTHRGTSTDTQYF
TRBV27	TRBJ1-2	CASSATDRAGWNGYTF
TRBV3-1/TRBV3-2	TRBJ2-3	CASSTTGGRTDTQYF
TRBV29-1	TRBJ2-1	CSVEGSGTVYNEQFF
TRBV11-2	TRBJ2-7	CASSPVAGVGEQYF
TRBV15	TRBJ2-3	CATSRLAQSTDTQYF
TRBV3-1/TRBV3-2	TRBJ2-7	CASSQERGQGPYEQYF
TRBV7-3	TRBJ2-1	CASSLSRTSGRNEQFF
TRBV28	TRBJ2-7	CASSFSGSGSEQYF
TRBV23-1	TRBJ1-4	CASSPGKTSTNEKLFF
TRBV9	TRBJ1-5	CASSGRWGGRRQPQHF
TRBV28	TRBJ1-1	CASSLPDRVMIAFF
TRBV19	TRBJ2-2	CASCSLLPSGELFF
TRBV15	TRBJ2-5	CATSRDNQETQYF
TRBV5-1	TRBJ2-1	CASSLGGTSWSPHEQFF
TRBV4-1	TRBJ2-1	CASSQDGLAYNEQFF
TRBV4-2	TRBJ2-2	CASSQESGQVWELFF
TRBV7-9	TRBJ2-3	CASSFGQGRDTQYF
TRBV10-3	TRBJ2-2	CAAGGGGANTGELFF
TRBV2	TRBJ1-2	CASQPAPGQGYHGYTF
TRBV7-9	TRBJ1-2	CASSKRTGNYGYTF
TRBV18	TRBJ2-5	CASSPGLAEETQYF
TRBV4-1	TRBJ2-3	CASSELGTDTQYF
TRBV19	TRBJ1-1	CASRTDRGMLAFF
TRBV6-5	TRBJ1-2	CASSDSTGGDYGYTF
TRBV24-1	TRBJ2-2	CATSDGSAVGELFF
TRBV3-1/TRBV3-2	TRBJ1-5	CASSQGGSNQPQHF
TRBV7-2	TRBJ2-7	CASSLGGGFYEQYF
TRBV27	TRBJ1-4	CASSYTGSRNGEKLFF
TRBV19	TRBJ2-7	CASSATGQGLYEQYF
TRBV27	TRBJ1-1	CASSTNRGISEAFF
TRBV5-1	TRBJ1-1	CASSSEGQGWTEAFF
TRBV6-2/TRBV6-3	TRBJ1-1	CASSYFRIQGAWTEAFF
TRBV28	TRBJ2-1	CASSLTQAPRPNNEQFF
TRBV6-4	TRBJ2-2	CASSAFTGELFF
TRBV9	TRBJ1-1	CASSVDGAWTEAFF
TRBV5-1	TRBJ2-1	CASSLVGIGLAVNEQFF
TRBV12-5	TRBJ2-5	CARGSLRDNVQETQYF
TRBV19	TRBJ2-4	CASRPPGQLAKNIQYF
TRBV18	TRBJ2-3	CASSPMAGGISDTQYF
TRBV19	TRBJ2-5	CASNRGVQETQYF